A selection of T cell receptor beta chains follows, all from one sample in a study of T cells after yellow fever vaccination. Using its own MiXCR run on the 5' RACE reads, TCRdb lists one record per CDR3 protein. The sample has 300,000 to 350,000 distinct CDR3 sequences, 3.5% to 4.5% seen once. Specimen: PBMCs, collected 5 days after the yellow fever booster vaccination. These receptors all come from a man younger than 35 who received the YFV17D yellow fever vaccine. The CDR3 runs from the conserved cysteine through the conserved F or W. The D gene is left open where the match is weak.

D,V,CDR3
TRBD1,TRBV7-3,CASSLTGGPDTQYF
TRBD1,TRBV30,CAWSVGQGNEQYF
TRBD2,TRBV5-1,CASSLGTSMFTGELFF
.,TRBV7-2,CASSRPTGLGSPLHF
.,TRBV29-1,CSASGRASTDTQYF
.,TRBV20-1,CSARKRTYGGYGYTF
.,TRBV28,CASRYGGDNQPQHF
TRBD2,TRBV19,CASSMTSGGLTTQYF
.,TRBV7-2,CASSLYFSEAFF
.,TRBV5-4,CASSLEQGVNTQYF
.,TRBV5-6,CASSLYGYNSNQPQHF
.,TRBV11-2,CASSLTGQPQHF
.,TRBV5-1,CASSMGHQNTEAFF
.,TRBV6-4,CASRRTGTENYGYTF
.,TRBV4-1,CASSHTGRTEQFF
.,TRBV20-1,CSARGRVVTEAFF
TRBD2,TRBV7-9,CASSRGLAGGYTGELFF
.,TRBV29-1,CSVEPDYGYTF
.,TRBV5-1,CASTSPGYVEAFF
TRBD2,TRBV20-1,CSAGVGLAPETQYF
.,TRBV6-6,CASRPYSSYEQYF